This T cell receptor (beta chain) was recovered during a study of T cells expressing NK-cell markers. Across the whole study: Sorted CD3+CD56+NKG2C+, CD3+CD56+NKG2C- and CD3+CD56-NKG2C+ T cells supplied TCR beta repertoires.

TCRdb re-called the 5' RACE reads and gives one entry per CDR3 protein, without DNA. With around 260,000 distinct CDR3 sequences in the sample, the ten largest clones hold around 4.3%. The germline V gene has CDR1 SGHTA and CDR2 FQGNSA. This CDR3 comprises 14 residues. This TCR was recovered from a woman aged 18 to 69 in good health. What was sequenced was blood T cells: a sorted CD56 or NKG2C T cell subset, CD4+ or CD8+ T cells, or bulk PBMC T cells (not recorded which). This chain connects TRBV7-2 to TRBJ2-5; TCRdb reports TRBD1, a call that lacks DNA to check it against. Here the CDR3 reads CASSSRQTPKTQYF.